The next 4 T cell receptor beta chains were all read from a single sample in a study of T cell responses to AZD1222 COVID-19 vaccine. Sequencing was performed with immunoSEQ multiplex PCR; in TCRdb, only in-frame clones are kept and a portion is missing. The sample shows over 150,000 clones, under 95% of them seen only once. The starting material was peripheral blood, obtained 28 days after the second AZD1222 dose. These receptors were taken from an adult who received the AZD1222 COVID-19 vaccine.

CDR3 coding DNA: TGTGCCAGCAGCCTCCGGGGGGGGAATGAGCAGTTCTTC. Protein product: CASSLRGGNEQFF. The rearrangement uses TRBV2 and TRBJ2-1; 8 positions agree with TRBD2. From germline, CDR1 is SNHLY and CDR2 FYNNEI. Unmatched junction bases numbered 5, after V lost 6 bases and J lost 7 bases. The CDR3 covers 13 residues.

The rearrangement joins TRBV10-3 to TRBJ2-7; 9 nucleotides agree with TRBD1. The CDR3 sequence is 15 residues long. Germline-derived CDR1 and CDR2 are ENHRY and SYGVKD. J gave up 7 bases and V 2 bases, and 9 bases lay outside the gene matches. The CDR3 region has the DNA TGTGCCATCAGTGAGCCGGGACAGGGAACGCGGGAGCAGTACTTC. It yields the protein CAISEPGQGTREQYF.

The chain carries TRBV3-1 (or the pseudogene TRBV3-2) and TRBJ1-3; D perhaps matches TRBD1 (6 bases). Germline CDR1 and CDR2: LGHDT and YNNKEL (reference sequence). The CDR3 is 14 amino acids. Trimming pared 4 bases from V and 8 bases from J, leaving 15 bases between. In DNA form, the CDR3 reads TGTGCCAGCAGCCCCCGGGACGGGGGGCACACCATATATTTT. Protein product: CASSPRDGGHTIYF.

The rearrangement joins TRBV6-1 to TRBJ1-6; no firm D call. Looked up from germline, CDR1 is MNHNS and CDR2 is SASEGT. V lost 1 base to trimming and J lost 4 bases, with 8 bases between them. CDR3 size: 15 residues. CDR3 protein: CASSEGIGYNSPLHF. CDR3 DNA: TGTGCCAGCAGTGAAGGAATAGGGTATAATTCACCCCTCCACTTT.